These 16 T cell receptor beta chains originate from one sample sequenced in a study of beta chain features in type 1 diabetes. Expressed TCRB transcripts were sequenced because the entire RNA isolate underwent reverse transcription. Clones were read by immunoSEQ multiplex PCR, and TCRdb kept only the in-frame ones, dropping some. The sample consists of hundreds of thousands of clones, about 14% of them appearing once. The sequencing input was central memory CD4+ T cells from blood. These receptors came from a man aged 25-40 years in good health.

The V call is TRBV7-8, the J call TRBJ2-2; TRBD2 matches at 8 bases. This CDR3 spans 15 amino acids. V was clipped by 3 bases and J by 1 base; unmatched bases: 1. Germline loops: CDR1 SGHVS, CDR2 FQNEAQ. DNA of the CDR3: TGTGCCAGCAGCTTGGCGGGGGGGAACACCGGGGAGCTGTTTTTT. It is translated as CASSLAGGNTGELFF. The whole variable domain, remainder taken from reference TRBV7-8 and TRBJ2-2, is GAGVSQSPRYKVAKRGQDVALRCDPISGHVSLFWYQQALGQGPEFLTYFQNEAQLDKSGLPSDRFFAERPEGSVSTLKIQRTQQEDSAVYLCASSLAGGNTGELFFGEGSRLTVL.

CDR3 protein: CASSETSGGAGTQYF. The CDR3 nucleotides are TGTGCCAGCAGCGAGACTAGCGGGGGGGCCGGGACCCAGTACTTC. This sequence joins TRBV9 and TRBJ2-5; 14 nucleotides match TRBD2. The CDR3 totals 15 residues. V was clipped by 3 bases and J by 7 bases; unmatched bases: 5. Germline CDR1 reads SGDLS; CDR2 reads YYNGEE.

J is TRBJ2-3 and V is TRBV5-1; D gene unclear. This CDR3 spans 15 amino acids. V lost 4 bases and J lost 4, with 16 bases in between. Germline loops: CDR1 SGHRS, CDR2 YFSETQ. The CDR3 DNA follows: TGCGCCAGCAGCGACCGACAAAGTTTGGCAGATACGCAGTATTTT. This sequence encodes CASSDRQSLADTQYF.

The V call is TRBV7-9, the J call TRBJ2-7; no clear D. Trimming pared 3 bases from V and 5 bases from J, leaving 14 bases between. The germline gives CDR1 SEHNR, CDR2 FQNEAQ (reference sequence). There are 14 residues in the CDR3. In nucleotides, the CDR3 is TGTGCCAGCAGCTTGACCCAGAACTCAGACGAGCAGTACGTC. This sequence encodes CASSLTQNSDEQYV.

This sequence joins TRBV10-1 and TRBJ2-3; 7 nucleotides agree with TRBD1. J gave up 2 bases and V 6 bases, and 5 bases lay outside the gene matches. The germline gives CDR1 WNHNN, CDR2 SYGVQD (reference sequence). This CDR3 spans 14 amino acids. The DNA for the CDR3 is TGCGCCAGCAGGAAGGGACAGAACACAGATACGCAGTATTTT. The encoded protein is CASRKGQNTDTQYF.

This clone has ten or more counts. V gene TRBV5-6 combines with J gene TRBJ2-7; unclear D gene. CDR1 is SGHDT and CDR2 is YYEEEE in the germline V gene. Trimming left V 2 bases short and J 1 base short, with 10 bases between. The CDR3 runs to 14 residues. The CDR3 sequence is CASSFSLVSYEQYF. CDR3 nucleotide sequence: TGTGCCAGCAGCTTTTCCTTAGTTTCCTACGAGCAGTACTTC.

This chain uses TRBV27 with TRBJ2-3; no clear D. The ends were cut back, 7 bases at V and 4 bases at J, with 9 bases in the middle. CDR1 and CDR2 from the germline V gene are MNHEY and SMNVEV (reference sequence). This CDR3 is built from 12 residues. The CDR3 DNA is TGTGCCAGCATTCCAACCTCAGATACGCAGTATTTT. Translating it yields CASIPTSDTQYF.

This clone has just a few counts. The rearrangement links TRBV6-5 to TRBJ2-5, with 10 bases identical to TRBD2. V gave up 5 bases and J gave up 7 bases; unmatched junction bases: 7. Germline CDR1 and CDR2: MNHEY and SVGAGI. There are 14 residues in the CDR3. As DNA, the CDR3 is TGTGCCAGCAGTGATTGGGGACTAGCGTGGACCCAGTACTTC. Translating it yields CASSDWGLAWTQYF.

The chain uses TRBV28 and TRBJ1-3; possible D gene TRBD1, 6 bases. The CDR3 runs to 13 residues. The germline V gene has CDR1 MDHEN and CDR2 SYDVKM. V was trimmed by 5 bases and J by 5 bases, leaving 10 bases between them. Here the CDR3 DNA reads TGTGCCAGCAGTCTAGGGGGTCGAAACACCATATATTTT. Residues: CASSLGGRNTIYF.

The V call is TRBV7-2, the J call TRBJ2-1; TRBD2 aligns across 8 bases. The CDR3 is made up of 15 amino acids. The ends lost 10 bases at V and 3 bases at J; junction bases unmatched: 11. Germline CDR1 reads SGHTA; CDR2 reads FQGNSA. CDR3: CATRRAGAFYNEQFF. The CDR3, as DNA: TGTGCCACCAGGCGAGCGGGGGCCTTCTACAATGAGCAGTTCTTC.

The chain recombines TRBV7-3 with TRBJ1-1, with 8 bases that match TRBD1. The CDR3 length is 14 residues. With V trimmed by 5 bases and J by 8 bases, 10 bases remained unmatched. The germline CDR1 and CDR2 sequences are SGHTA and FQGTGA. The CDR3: CASSTGSRTGEAFF. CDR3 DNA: TGTGCCAGCAGCACCGGATCCCGGACAGGGGAAGCTTTCTTT. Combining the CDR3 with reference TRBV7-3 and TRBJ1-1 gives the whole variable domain GAGVSQTPSNKVTEKGKYVELRCDPISGHTALYWYRQSLGQGPEFLIYFQGTGAADDSGLPNDRFFAVRPEGSVSTLKIQRTERGDSAVYLCASSTGSRTGEAFFGQGTRLTVV.

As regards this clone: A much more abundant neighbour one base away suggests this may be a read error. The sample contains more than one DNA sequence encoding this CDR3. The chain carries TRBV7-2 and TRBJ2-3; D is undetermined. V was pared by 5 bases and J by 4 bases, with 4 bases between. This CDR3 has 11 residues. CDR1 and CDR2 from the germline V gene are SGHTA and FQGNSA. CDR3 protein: CASSGADTQYF. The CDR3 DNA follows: TGTGCCAGCAGCGGAGCAGATACGCAGTATTTT. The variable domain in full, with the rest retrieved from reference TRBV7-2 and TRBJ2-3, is GAGVSQSPSNKVTEKGKDVELRCDPISGHTALYWYRQSLGQGLEFLIYFQGNSAPDKSGLPSDRFSAERTGGSVSTLTIQRTQQEDSAVYLCASSGADTQYFGPGTRLTVL.

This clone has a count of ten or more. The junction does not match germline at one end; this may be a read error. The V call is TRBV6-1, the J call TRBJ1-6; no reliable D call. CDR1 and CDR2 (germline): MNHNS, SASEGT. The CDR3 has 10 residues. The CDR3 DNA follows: TGTGCCAGCAGTGATTTTTATTTTGTGTTT. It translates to CASSDFYFVF.

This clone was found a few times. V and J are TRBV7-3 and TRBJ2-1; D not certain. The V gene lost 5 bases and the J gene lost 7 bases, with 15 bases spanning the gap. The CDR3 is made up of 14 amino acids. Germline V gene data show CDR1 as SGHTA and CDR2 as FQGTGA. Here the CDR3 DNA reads TGTGCCAGCAGCCCCTATAGGGTCGGGAATGAGCAGTTCTTC. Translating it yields CASSPYRVGNEQFF.

For the CDR3, the DNA is TGTGCCAGCAGCTCCCAGACAGCAACTAATGAAAAACTGTTTTTT. Translated: CASSSQTATNEKLFF. The chain has TRBV11-3 and TRBJ1-4; possibly TRBD1 for D (5 bases). Germline-derived CDR1 and CDR2 are SGHNT and YENEEA. The CDR3 consists of 15 residues. Deletions cut 4 bases from V and 0 bases from J, with 9 bases between.

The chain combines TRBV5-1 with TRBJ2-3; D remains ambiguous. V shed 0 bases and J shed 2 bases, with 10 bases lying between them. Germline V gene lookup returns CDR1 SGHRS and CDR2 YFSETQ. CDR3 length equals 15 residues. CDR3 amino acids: CASSLEEGITDTQYF. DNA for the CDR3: TGCGCCAGCAGCTTGGAGGAAGGGATCACAGATACGCAGTATTTT.